This entry lists 16 T cell receptor beta chains sequenced from one sample in a study of CD8 T cells in Susac syndrome. The authors reverse transcribed about 0.5 to 1 ug RNA with random hexamers. TCRdb ran MiXCR on the immunoSEQ multiplex PCR reads and lists one entry per CDR3 protein. The table records about 180,000 distinct CDR3 sequences, approximately 94% of them present only once. The sample taken for sequencing was CD4+ T cells from PBMCs. The origin of the receptors is a human donor with Susac syndrome.

This chain links TRBV3-1 with TRBJ2-7, with D perhaps matching TRBD1 (6 bases). The CDR3 is made up of 15 amino acids. With 4 bases removed from V and 2 bases from J, the gap between germline ends came to 15 bases. CDR1 is LGHDT and CDR2 is YNNKEL in the germline V gene (reference sequence). CDR3 coding DNA: TGTGCCAGCAGCCTCGACTTGGGACACGCCTACGAGCAGTACTTC. It codes for CASSLDLGHAYEQYF.

The gene calls are TRBV12-3 or TRBV12-4 and TRBJ1-2, with 10 bases fitting TRBD1. The trim removed 3 bases at V and 7 bases at J, leaving 5 bases unmatched. The CDR3 covers 14 residues. The CDR3 here is CASSLSTGGTGYTF. The CDR3 DNA reads as TGTGCCAGCAGTTTGTCGACAGGGGGCACTGGCTACACCTTC.

This chain connects TRBV5-6 to TRBJ1-5; D remains ambiguous. Germline V gene data show CDR1 as SGHDT and CDR2 as YYEEEE. The CDR3 spans 14 residues. The ends were cut back, 3 bases at V and 2 bases at J, with 9 bases in the middle. CDR3 nucleotides: TGTGCCAGCAGCTCGTCTGTAGGCAATCAGCCCCAGCATTTT. Protein product: CASSSSVGNQPQHF.

The V and J genes are TRBV15 and TRBJ2-7; 11 bases match TRBD1. Germline CDR1 and CDR2: LNHNV and YYDKDF (reference sequence). CDR3 length equals 14 residues. The V gene end was trimmed by 3 bases and the J gene end by 3 bases; junction bases not matched to a gene: 1. The CDR3 region is CATSRDRGLYEQYF. CDR3 bases: TGTGCCACCAGCAGGGACAGGGGGCTCTACGAGCAGTACTTC.

The rearrangement links TRBV3-1 to TRBJ2-3; no clear D gene. In germline, CDR1 is LGHDT, CDR2 YNNKEL (reference sequence). Trimming took 2 bases from V and 0 from J, leaving 6 bases between them. CDR3 length: 14 amino acids. CDR3 sequence: CASSQQASTDTQYF. The CDR3 DNA follows: TGTGCCAGCAGCCAACAAGCTAGCACAGATACGCAGTATTTT.

The chain joins TRBV18 to TRBJ2-6; 8 bases line up with TRBD2. Germline V gives CDR1 KGHSH, CDR2 LQKENI. The ends lost 4 bases at V and 1 base at J; junction bases unmatched: 9. The CDR3 covers 18 residues. This CDR3 is CASSLTSGGGSGANVLTF. CDR3 nucleotide sequence: TGTGCCAGCTCACTCACGAGCGGGGGCGGTTCTGGGGCCAACGTCCTGACTTTC. The full variable domain, in which reference TRBV18 and TRBJ2-6 provide the parts outside the CDR3, is NAGVMQNPRHLVRRRGQEARLRCSPMKGHSHVYWYRQLPEEGLKFMVYLQKENIIDESGMPKERFSAEFPKEGPSILRIQQVVRGDSAAYFCASSLTSGGGSGANVLTFGAGSRLTVL.

This clonotype has more than one count but fewer than ten. This rearrangement joins TRBV6-1 to TRBJ2-6, with D unclear. The germline V gene encodes CDR1 MNHNS and CDR2 SASEGT. Trimming took 7 bases from V and 0 from J, leaving 13 bases between them. The CDR3 loop spans 16 amino acids. CDR3 nucleotides: TGTGCCAGCACCCGGCCCCCGGGCTCTGGGGCCAACGTCCTGACTTTC. Protein sequence: CASTRPPGSGANVLTF.

This rearrangement joins TRBV9 to TRBJ1-6; 7 bases map to TRBD1. Trimming cost V 2 bases and J 9 bases; bases outside gene matches: 11. Germline CDR1 is SGDLS and CDR2 is YYNGEE. CDR3 length equals 16 residues. The CDR3 DNA sequence: TGTGCCAGCAGCGTGAGACCGGACAGGAAAGGTTCACCCCTCCACTTT. Protein product: CASSVRPDRKGSPLHF.

The V call is TRBV7-9, the J call TRBJ1-2, with D perhaps TRBD1 (6 bases). V was clipped by 4 bases and J by 8 bases, with 17 bases between them. This CDR3 spans 14 amino acids. CDR1 SEHNR and CDR2 FQNEAQ come from the germline V gene (reference sequence). The CDR3 DNA reads TGTGCCAGCAGCTCCCCGAGGGGGGCGGAAGGCTACACCTTC. Translating gives CASSSPRGAEGYTF.

J is TRBJ2-7 and V is TRBV5-4; a weak D match, TRBD1 (5 bases). Trimming removed 0 bases from V and 12 bases from J, with 10 bases in between. The CDR3 runs 11 residues. CDR1 and CDR2 from the germline V gene are SGHNT and YYREEE (reference sequence). The CDR3 spells CASSLEGNRYF. The CDR3 nucleotides are TGTGCCAGCAGCTTGGAGGGGAACAGGTACTTC.

V gene TRBV30 combines with J gene TRBJ1-1; 9 positions agree with TRBD1. The germline CDR1 and CDR2 sequences are GTSNPN and SVGIG (reference sequence). The trim removed 2 bases at V and 7 bases at J, leaving 8 bases unmatched. The CDR3 spans 14 residues. The CDR3 sequence is CAWSPPGDRDEAFF. The DNA of the CDR3 is TGTGCCTGGAGTCCACCGGGGGACAGGGATGAAGCTTTCTTT. Complete variable domain (other parts from reference TRBV30 and TRBJ1-1): SQTIHQWPATLVQPVGSPLSLECTVEGTSNPNLYWYRQAAGRGLQLLFYSVGIGQISSEVPQNLSASRPQDRQFILSSKKLLLSDSGFYLCAWSPPGDRDEAFFGQGTRLTVV.

This clonotype was recorded once. The rearrangement links TRBV27 to TRBJ2-3; TRBD2 agrees at 7 bases. The CDR3 consists of 14 residues. Germline V CDR1 and CDR2: MNHEY, SMNVEV (reference sequence). V was clipped by 4 bases and J by 5 bases; unmatched bases: 6. The CDR3 nucleotides are TGTGCCAGCAGTTCCGGACTAGTTTTAGATACGCAGTATTTT. Translating gives CASSSGLVLDTQYF.

The V call is TRBV12-3 or TRBV12-4, the J call TRBJ2-1, with 9 bases lining up with TRBD1. The CDR3 spans 14 residues. After removal of 6 bases from V and 9 bases from J, the junction contained 9 bases not matched to a gene. CDR3 in amino acids: CASSSRQGVGEQFF. CDR3 coding DNA: TGTGCCAGCAGCTCCCGACAGGGGGTCGGTGAGCAGTTCTTC.

This chain uses TRBV10-2 with TRBJ1-6; D ambiguous. V lost 4 bases and J 8 bases, leaving 12 bases between the germline ends. Germline V gene sequence: CDR1 WSHSY, CDR2 SAAADI. The CDR3 spans 14 residues. The CDR3 here is CASSVTFGDSPLHF. The DNA of the CDR3 is TGCGCCAGCAGTGTAACTTTTGGCGATTCACCCCTCCACTTT.

The chain recombines TRBV15 with TRBJ1-3, with 8 bases identical to TRBD1. This CDR3 has 18 residues. CDR1 is LNHNV and CDR2 is YYDKDF in the germline V gene (reference sequence). After removal of 4 bases from V and 0 bases from J, the junction contained 11 bases not matched to a gene. This chain's CDR3 is CATSKDRALSTSGNTIYF. In DNA form, the CDR3 reads TGTGCCACCAGCAAGGACAGGGCCCTATCGACCTCTGGAAACACCATATATTTT. Filled out from reference TRBV15 and TRBJ1-3, the complete variable domain reads DAMVIQNPRYQVTQFGKPVTLSCSQTLNHNVMYWYQQKSSQAPKLLFHYYDKDFNNEADTPDNFQSRRPNTSFCFLDIRSPGLGDTAMYLCATSKDRALSTSGNTIYFGEGSWLTVV.

The chain links TRBV29-1 to TRBJ2-5; D is ambiguous. The CDR3 runs to 13 residues. Germline V CDR1 and CDR2: SQVTM, ANQGSEA. Trimming cost V 8 bases and J 0 bases, with 13 bases left between them. DNA for the CDR3: TGCAGCTACCTGGTGGGTAACCAAGAGACCCAGTACTTC. It translates to CSYLVGNQETQYF.